This T cell receptor (beta chain) emerged from a study of cytomegalovirus exposure and HLA in healthy donors. Using immunoSEQ multiplex PCR, the repertoire was profiled, and TCRdb retains in-frame clones only, with some absent. The sample consists of about 140,000 clones, around 87% of them appearing once. The sample taken for sequencing was PBMCs. The receptor comes from a young man in good health and CMV-seropositive.

DNA for the CDR3: TGTGCCAGCAGCGTAGCTGGGCTCCAGGCCAATGAGCAGTTCTTC. Translating gives CASSVAGLQANEQFF. V usage is TRBV9 and J usage is TRBJ2-1, with D unresolved. The CDR3 is made up of 15 amino acids. Trimming pared 0 bases from V and 6 bases from J, leaving 13 bases between. CDR1 and CDR2 (germline): SGDLS, YYNGEE.